Presented here are 24 T cell receptor beta chains from one specimen sequenced in a study of early T cells in non-severe SARS-CoV-2 infection. TCRdb reprocessed the 5' RACE reads via MiXCR and lists one record per CDR3 protein. The sample holds tens of thousands of distinct CDR3 sequences; approximately 13% are singletons and the top ten take about 9.4%. Specimen: whole blood. All receptors derive from an adult who was a healthcare worker with PCR-confirmed SARS-CoV-2 infection or an uninfected control (not recorded which).

The sample holds many counts of this clonotype. The chain recombines TRBV2 with TRBJ1-2, with a weak D call TRBD1 (6 bases). V lost 2 bases and J 6 bases, leaving 10 bases between the germline ends. This CDR3 is 13 amino acids long. Germline V gene lookup returns CDR1 SNHLY and CDR2 FYNNEI. Here the CDR3 DNA reads TGTGCCAGCAGTGAAACAGGGTTTGATGGCTACACCTTC. It yields the protein CASSETGFDGYTF.

The table lists this clonotype with many counts. The chain uses TRBV7-9 and TRBJ1-6; TRBD1 is a possible D gene (5 bases). The V end lost 5 bases, the J end lost 7 bases, and 6 bases lay between the germline ends. Germline values: CDR1 SEHNR, CDR2 FQNEAQ (reference sequence). This CDR3 spans 12 amino acids. The DNA of the CDR3 is TGTGCCAGCAGCCGACAGAATTCACCCCTCCACTTT. This sequence encodes CASSRQNSPLHF.

The chain links TRBV5-1 to TRBJ1-1; 8 bases map to TRBD1. CDR1 and CDR2 from the germline V gene are SGHRS and YFSETQ. CDR3 length: 15 residues. The V gene end was trimmed by 3 bases and the J gene end by 5 bases; junction bases not matched to a gene: 9. The CDR3: CASSSYGQGETEAFF. The CDR3 region has the DNA TGCGCCAGCAGCTCCTATGGACAGGGCGAGACTGAAGCTTTCTTT. Using reference TRBV5-1 and TRBJ1-1 for the parts outside the CDR3, the full variable domain is KAGVTQTPRYLIKTRGQQVTLSCSPISGHRSVSWYQQTPGQGLQFLFEYFSETQRNKGNFPGRFSGRQFSNSRSEMNVSTLELGDSALYLCASSSYGQGETEAFFGQGTRLTVV.

The sample holds many counts of this clonotype. The chain links TRBV18 to TRBJ2-7; D is unresolved. V gave up 2 bases and J gave up 5 bases, with 10 bases separating them. In germline, CDR1 is KGHSH, CDR2 LQKENI. The CDR3 loop spans 13 amino acids. Here the CDR3 reads CASSPLVGNEQYF. The CDR3 DNA reads TGTGCCAGCTCACCATTGGTCGGAAACGAGCAGTACTTC.

At least ten counts were recorded for this clonotype. The CDR3: CASSLARGGPNYGYTF. The CDR3 DNA reads as TGTGCCAGCAGTTTAGCCAGGGGGGGGCCTAACTATGGCTACACCTTC. The chain employs TRBV12-3 or TRBV12-4 and TRBJ1-2; TRBD1 matches at 7 bases. This CDR3 is built from 16 residues. V trimming: 0 bases; J trimming: 0 bases; junction bases outside the gene matches: 4.

This clonotype has at least ten counts. The V and J genes are TRBV5-1 and TRBJ2-1; perhaps TRBD2 as D (6 bases). Germline loops: CDR1 SGHRS, CDR2 YFSETQ. V was trimmed by 4 bases and J by 0 bases, leaving 14 bases between them. This CDR3 has 16 residues. CDR3 nucleotides: TGCGCCAGCAGCAAAGGGGCGGGATCCTCCTACAATGAGCAGTTCTTC. This gives the protein CASSKGAGSSYNEQFF.

This clonotype was found many times. The chain joins TRBV24-1 to TRBJ2-6, with D perhaps TRBD1 or TRBD2 (5 bases each). V was clipped by 3 bases and J by 0 bases, with 11 bases between them. The CDR3 contains 17 residues. Germline assignment: CDR1 KGHDR and CDR2 SFDVKD. The chain's CDR3 is CATSDRDGNSGANVLTF. CDR3 nucleotide sequence: TGTGCCACCAGTGATCGGGACGGAAACTCTGGGGCCAACGTCCTGACTTTC.

This sequence joins TRBV4-1 and TRBJ1-2; 12 nucleotides line up with TRBD1. The CDR3 spans 16 residues. Germline CDR1 is MGHRA and CDR2 is YSYEKL. V shed 3 bases and J 1 base; nucleotides not matched to a gene: 3. For the CDR3, the DNA is TGCGCCAGCAGCCAGGGACAGGGGGCGGTTAACTATGGCTACACCTTC. Translated: CASSQGQGAVNYGYTF.

The chain recombines TRBV20-1 with TRBJ2-3; the D is unclear. This CDR3 has 12 amino acids. Per the germline V gene, CDR1 is DFQATT and CDR2 is SNEGSKA (reference sequence). The germline V and J ends were trimmed by 5 bases and 0 bases, with 6 bases remaining between them. CDR3 protein: CSAGISTDTQYF. CDR3 DNA: TGCAGTGCTGGGATAAGCACAGATACGCAGTATTTT.

V is TRBV6-5 and J is TRBJ1-2; the match to TRBD1 covers 8 bases. There are 14 residues in the CDR3. V was clipped by 5 bases and J by 7 bases; unmatched bases: 9. The V gene's germline CDR1 is MNHEY and CDR2 SVGAGI. The CDR3 coding sequence is TGTGCCAGCAGTCTCGACAGGGGCAATAGTGGCTACACCTTC. Its protein product is CASSLDRGNSGYTF.

This clonotype was observed at least ten times. The chain links TRBV4-1 to TRBJ2-7; the D call may be TRBD1 or TRBD2 (5 bases each). V shed 1 base and J shed 2 bases, with 9 bases lying between them. Per germline, CDR1 MGHRA and CDR2 YSYEKL. The CDR3 is 14 residues long. The CDR3 reads CASSQGGFPYEQYF. CDR3 coding DNA: TGCGCCAGCAGCCAAGGGGGGTTCCCCTACGAGCAGTACTTC.

This clonotype was counted many times. The J gene is TRBJ2-5, the V gene TRBV7-2; D uncertain. V was shortened by 3 bases and J by 4 bases, with 9 bases between the two germline ends. Germline V CDR1 and CDR2: SGHTA, FQGNSA. The CDR3 has 13 amino acids. CDR3 nucleotides: TGTGCCAGCAGCTTGTACCTGGGAGAGACCCAGTACTTC. Translation: CASSLYLGETQYF. Supplemented by reference TRBV7-2 and TRBJ2-5, the full variable domain reads GAGVSQSPSNKVTEKGKDVELRCDPISGHTALYWYRQSLGQGLEFLIYFQGNSAPDKSGLPSDRFSAERTGGSVSTLTIQRTQQEDSAVYLCASSLYLGETQYFGPGTRLLVL.

The chain couples TRBV28 to TRBJ2-2, with 8 bases matching TRBD1. After removal of 4 bases from V and 3 bases from J, the junction contained 4 bases not matched to a gene. The germline CDR1 and CDR2 sequences are MDHEN and SYDVKM. The CDR3 consists of 15 residues. CDR3 loop: CASSSGGGDTGELFF. The CDR3 coding sequence is TGTGCCAGCAGTTCAGGGGGCGGCGACACCGGGGAGCTGTTTTTT.

In its sample, this clonotype was seen many times. The chain recombines TRBV6-6 with TRBJ1-6, with 9 bases aligning to TRBD1. J was trimmed by 14 bases and V by 5 bases; bases with no gene match: 16. Germline CDR1 and CDR2: MNHNY and SVGAGI (reference sequence). The CDR3 is made up of 16 amino acids. For the CDR3, the DNA is TGTGCCAGCAGTCGCCAGGACAGGGGCACGGATTTGACCCTCCACTTT. This encodes CASSRQDRGTDLTLHF.

The V and J genes are TRBV20-1 and TRBJ2-5, with 7 positions matching TRBD1. Per the germline V gene, CDR1 is DFQATT and CDR2 is SNEGSKA (reference sequence). The trim removed 0 bases at V and 5 bases at J, leaving 6 bases unmatched. This CDR3 contains 14 residues. CDR3 amino acids: CSARDEIRGETQYF. CDR3 sequence (DNA): TGCAGTGCTAGAGATGAAATCAGGGGGGAGACCCAGTACTTC.

The table lists this clonotype with many counts. The chain employs TRBV5-8 and TRBJ2-1, with TRBD2 matching over 7 bases. J lost 9 bases, V lost 2 bases, and 11 bases had no gene match. The CDR3 extends over 15 amino acids. From germline, CDR1 is SGHTS and CDR2 YDEGEE. The CDR3 DNA follows: TGTGCCAGCAGCTTCGGGACTACCCCAAGTCGTGAGCAGTTCTTC. Translated: CASSFGTTPSREQFF.

This clonotype was recorded at least ten times. The V gene is TRBV5-1, the J gene TRBJ2-6, with a possible D match to TRBD2 (5 bases). The V end was cut by 4 bases, the J end by 0 bases, with 8 bases between. This CDR3 contains 15 residues. From germline, CDR1 is SGHRS and CDR2 YFSETQ. This CDR3 is CASSVRDSGANVLTF. The CDR3, as DNA: TGCGCCAGCAGCGTCCGGGACTCTGGGGCCAACGTCCTGACTTTC.

This clonotype has more than one count but fewer than ten. The chain uses TRBV7-2 and TRBJ2-7; D might be TRBD2 (6 bases). The germline V gene has CDR1 SGHTA and CDR2 FQGNSA. This CDR3 comprises 14 residues. With 2 bases removed from V and 3 bases from J, the gap between germline ends came to 11 bases. CDR3 protein: CASSLFPGSYEQYF. The CDR3 DNA follows: TGTGCCAGCAGCTTATTCCCCGGGAGCTACGAGCAGTACTTC.

This clonotype has just a few counts. This chain joins TRBV5-1 and TRBJ1-2, with 7 bases aligning to TRBD1. Unmatched junction bases numbered 10, after V lost 8 bases and J lost 6 bases. The germline gives CDR1 SGHRS, CDR2 YFSETQ. This CDR3 spans 13 amino acids. CDR3 nucleotide sequence: TGCGCCAGTTCGCCCCCAGGGGGAGATGGCTACACCTTC. This codes for CASSPPGGDGYTF. The full variable domain, with the rest looked up from reference TRBV5-1 and TRBJ1-2, is KAGVTQTPRYLIKTRGQQVTLSCSPISGHRSVSWYQQTPGQGLQFLFEYFSETQRNKGNFPGRFSGRQFSNSRSEMNVSTLELGDSALYLCASSPPGGDGYTFGSGTRLTVV.

V usage is TRBV29-1 and J usage is TRBJ2-5; D is ambiguous. The germline V gene encodes CDR1 SQVTM and CDR2 ANQGSEA. This CDR3 is built from 12 residues. Trimming removed 7 bases from V and 7 bases from J, with 16 bases in between. CDR3: CSAANDQRTQYF. In DNA, the CDR3 is TGCAGCGCGGCCAATGATCAGAGGACCCAGTACTTC.

This clonotype was counted ten times or more. The J gene is TRBJ2-6, the V gene TRBV11-2; D may correspond to TRBD1 or TRBD2 (5 bases each). CDR1 SGHAT and CDR2 FQNNGV come from the germline V gene. The CDR3 covers 16 residues. V was pared by 5 bases and J by 4 bases, with 15 bases between. In nucleotides, the CDR3 is TGTGCCAGCAGCCTCCAGGGAGACCTCGGGGCCAACGTCCTGACTTTC. Protein: CASSLQGDLGANVLTF.

The chain carries TRBV6-5 and TRBJ2-7; TRBD2 is a possible D gene (6 bases). Germline lookup yields CDR1 MNHEY and CDR2 SVGAGI. The CDR3 spans 14 residues. Trimming shortened V by 0 bases and J by 6 bases, and 12 bases separated the two germline ends. The CDR3 sequence is CASSYSVTGVEQYF. The CDR3 DNA follows: TGTGCCAGCAGTTACTCCGTTACGGGAGTCGAGCAGTACTTC.

This clonotype was found a few times. The V gene is TRBV18, the J gene TRBJ1-2; TRBD1 matches at 7 bases. Looked up from germline, CDR1 is KGHSH and CDR2 is LQKENI. The J segment lost 6 bases and the V segment lost 3 bases, leaving 10 bases of the junction unmatched. The CDR3 extends over 15 amino acids. DNA for the CDR3: TGTGCCAGCTCACCCATGGGACAGCGCGACGATGGCTACACCTTC. Protein sequence: CASSPMGQRDDGYTF. The full variable domain, its missing parts supplied by reference TRBV18 and TRBJ1-2, is NAGVMQNPRHLVRRRGQEARLRCSPMKGHSHVYWYRQLPEEGLKFMVYLQKENIIDESGMPKERFSAEFPKEGPSILRIQQVVRGDSAAYFCASSPMGQRDDGYTFGSGTRLTVV.

This clonotype was counted ten times or more. The rearrangement joins TRBV7-3 to TRBJ2-6, with D tentatively TRBD1 (6 bases). From germline, CDR1 is SGHTA and CDR2 FQGTGA. The V end lost 0 bases, the J end lost 0 bases, and 15 bases lay between the germline ends. This CDR3 is built from 19 residues. CDR3 sequence (DNA): TGTGCCAGCAGCTTAACAGGACAGTTTACGCACTCTGGGGCCAACGTCCTGACTTTC. Translation gives CASSLTGQFTHSGANVLTF.